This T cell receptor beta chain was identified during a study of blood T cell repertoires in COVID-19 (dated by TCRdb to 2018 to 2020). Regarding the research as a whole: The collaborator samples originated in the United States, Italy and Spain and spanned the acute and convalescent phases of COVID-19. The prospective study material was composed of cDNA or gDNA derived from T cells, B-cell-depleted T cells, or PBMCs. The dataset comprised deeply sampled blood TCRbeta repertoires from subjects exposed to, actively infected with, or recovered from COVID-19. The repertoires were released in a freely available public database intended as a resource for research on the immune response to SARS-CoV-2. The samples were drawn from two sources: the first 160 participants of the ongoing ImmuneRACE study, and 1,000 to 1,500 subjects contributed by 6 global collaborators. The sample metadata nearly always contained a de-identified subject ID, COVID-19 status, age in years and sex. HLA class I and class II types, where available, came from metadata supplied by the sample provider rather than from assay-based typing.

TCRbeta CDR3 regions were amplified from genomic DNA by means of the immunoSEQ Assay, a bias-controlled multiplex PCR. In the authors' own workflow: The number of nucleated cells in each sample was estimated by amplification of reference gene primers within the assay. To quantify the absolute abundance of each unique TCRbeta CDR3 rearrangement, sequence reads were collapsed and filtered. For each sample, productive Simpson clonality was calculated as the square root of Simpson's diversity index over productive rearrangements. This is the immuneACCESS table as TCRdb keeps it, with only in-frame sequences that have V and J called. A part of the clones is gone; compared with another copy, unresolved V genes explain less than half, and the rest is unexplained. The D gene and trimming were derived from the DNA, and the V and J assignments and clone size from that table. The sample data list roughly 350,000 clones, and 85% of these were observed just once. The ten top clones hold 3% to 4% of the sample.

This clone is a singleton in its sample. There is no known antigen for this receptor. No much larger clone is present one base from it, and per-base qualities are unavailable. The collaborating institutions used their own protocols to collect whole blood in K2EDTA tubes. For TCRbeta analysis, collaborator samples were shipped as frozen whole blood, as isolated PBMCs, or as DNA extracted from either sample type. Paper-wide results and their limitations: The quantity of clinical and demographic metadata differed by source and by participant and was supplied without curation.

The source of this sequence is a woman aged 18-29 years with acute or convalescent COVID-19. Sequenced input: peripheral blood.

The CDR3 in this case is CASSSSSGGAYNEQFF. The nucleotides are TGTGCCAGCAGTTCCTCTAGCGGGGGGGCCTACAATGAGCAGTTCTTC. The V and J genes are TRBV5-4 and TRBJ2-1; 12 bases in between match TRBD2. V has 5 bases trimmed and J has 2 bases trimmed; junction bases matching no gene number 5. Inclusive of the bounding cysteine and phenylalanine, the CDR3 is 16 residues long. Kept here is only the CDR3 DNA, which spans 48 bases and is read in frame from base 1. Reading the germline V gene (reference sequence) gives CDR1 SGHNT and CDR2 YYREEE.